The clone carrying this TCR beta chain was seen once. The entry originates in a study of blood T cell repertoires in COVID-19. The data were produced by immunoSEQ multiplex PCR, yet TCRdb's version contains in-frame clones alone and is incomplete. The sample lists some 44,000 clones, roughly 87% seen once, with less than 20% in the top ten. Trimming took 1 base from V and 8 from J, leaving 5 bases between them. The CDR3 extends over 11 amino acids. J is TRBJ1-1 and V is TRBV12-3 or TRBV12-4, with D perhaps matching TRBD1 (5 bases). The receptor comes from a man aged 55 to 70 with active COVID-19. The sequencing input was peripheral blood. The CDR3 sequence is CASSLGTEAFF. The CDR3 bases are TGTGCCAGCAGTTTAGGGACAGAAGCTTTCTTT.